Presented here are 28 T cell receptor beta chains from one specimen sequenced in a study of regulatory T cells in long-lasting Graves disease. Construction of TCR beta libraries relied on iRepertoire HTBI primers and on Arm-PCR targeting CDR3 regions. TCRdb processed the multiplex PCR reads anew with MiXCR; each CDR3 protein has one entry. This sample carries some 370,000 distinct CDR3 sequences, roughly 23% of them seen once, and the ten largest clones take around 30%. Time point specified: persistent/refractory GD, antithyroid drugs over 5 years with positive TRAb. The TCR library was made from RNA that had been extracted from PBMCs in TRIzol. Source: peripheral blood mononuclear cells (PBMCs), taken when the disease was refractory, from a patient treated with antithyroid drugs. The receptors shown here come from a woman between 40 and 50 years old with Graves disease.

This clonotype was seen repeatedly, ten times or more. The chain employs TRBV6-4 and TRBJ2-7, with 8 bases aligning to TRBD1. The ends lost 5 bases at V and 3 bases at J; junction bases unmatched: 3. The CDR3 is 13 residues long. CDR1 and CDR2 from the germline V gene are MRHNA and SNTAGT. CDR3 DNA: TGTGCCAGCAGTTACAGGGGGGACTACGAGCAGTACTTC. Protein product: CASSYRGDYEQYF.

This clonotype occurred many times. The CDR3 region is CASSLSSRETQYF. CDR3 sequence (DNA): TGTGCCAGCAGCTTATCCAGCAGGGAGACCCAGTACTTC. The genes are TRBV7-9 and TRBJ2-5; D is unresolved. V was pared by 2 bases and J by 5 bases, with 9 bases between. CDR1 and CDR2 (germline): SEHNR, FQNEAQ (reference sequence). The CDR3 runs 13 residues.

This clonotype was counted at least ten times. J is TRBJ2-5 and V is TRBV28; D gene unclear. The CDR3 is 13 residues long. Trimming removed 3 bases at V and 6 bases at J, with 11 bases between. In germline, CDR1 is MDHEN, CDR2 SYDVKM. The CDR3 region has the DNA TGTGCCAGCAGTTTGTCTAGGGCCAAGACCCAGTACTTC. Protein sequence: CASSLSRAKTQYF.

The rearrangement links TRBV5-1 to TRBJ1-2, with D possibly being TRBD1 (6 bases). With 5 bases removed from V and 6 bases from J, the gap between germline ends came to 20 bases. The CDR3 loop spans 15 amino acids. Germline V lookup: CDR1 SGHRS, CDR2 YFSETQ. The CDR3 sequence is CASRQSPDRYNGYTF. DNA for the CDR3: TGCGCCAGCAGACAGAGCCCTGACAGGTATAATGGCTACACCTTC.

The gene calls are TRBV7-9 and TRBJ2-5; the D gene is possibly TRBD2 (5 bases). V shed 5 bases and J shed 5 bases, with 21 bases lying between them. CDR3 length equals 16 residues. Germline CDR1 is SEHNR and CDR2 is FQNEAQ (reference sequence). CDR3 amino acids: CASSPSGSTTWETQYF. The CDR3, as DNA: TGTGCCAGCAGCCCGTCGGGATCCACAACCTGGGAGACCCAGTACTTC.

Many counts were recorded for this clonotype. In DNA, the CDR3 is TGTGCAGTCAGGGCCATTAGGAATGAGCAGTTCTTC. It translates to CAVRAIRNEQFF. The chain employs TRBV2 and TRBJ2-1; D might be TRBD1 (5 bases). CDR1 SNHLY and CDR2 FYNNEI come from the germline V gene. CDR3 length equals 12 residues.

This clonotype came up many times. The gene calls are TRBV11-2 and TRBJ2-7; perhaps TRBD1 as D (5 bases). The V gene's germline CDR1 is SGHAT and CDR2 FQNNGV. There are 12 residues in the CDR3. Trimming left V 2 bases short and J 5 bases short, with 7 bases between. DNA for the CDR3: TGTGCCAGCAGCTTACAGGGCAACGAGCAGTACTTC. Its translation: CASSLQGNEQYF.

In its sample, this clonotype was seen a few times. The chain joins TRBV5-1 to TRBJ2-5, with D tentatively TRBD2 (6 bases). Germline-derived CDR1 and CDR2 are SGHRS and YFSETQ. CDR3 size: 14 residues. Deletions cut 0 bases from V and 4 bases from J, with 10 bases between. CDR3 sequence (DNA): TGCGCCAGCAGCTTGGGCCGGGAGAGAGAGACCCAGTACTTC. This translates into CASSLGRERETQYF.

This rearrangement joins TRBV5-6 to TRBJ2-7, with D unclear. Trimming shortened V by 0 bases and J by 2 bases, and 9 bases separated the two germline ends. Germline lookup yields CDR1 SGHDT and CDR2 YYEEEE. The CDR3 is made up of 14 amino acids. For the CDR3, the DNA is TGTGCCAGCAGCTTGGTTCAGAACACCTACGAGCAGTACTTC. Translated, it gives CASSLVQNTYEQYF.

This clonotype has only a few counts. V usage is TRBV29-1 and J usage is TRBJ2-7; TRBD2 aligns across 9 bases. With 6 bases clipped from V and 2 bases from J, the junction kept 5 bases outside the gene matches. Germline loops: CDR1 SQVTM, CDR2 ANQGSEA. This CDR3 is 13 amino acids long. CDR3 DNA sequence: TGCAGCGTCAGACTAGCGGCTACCTACGAGCAGTACTTC. Protein product: CSVRLAATYEQYF.

The chain uses TRBV11-2 and TRBJ2-1, with 7 bases matching TRBD2. CDR3 length: 16 amino acids. The V and J ends lost 2 bases and 7 bases, in that order; junction bases with no gene match: 11. From germline, CDR1 is SGHAT and CDR2 FQNNGV. DNA of the CDR3: TGTGCCAGCAGCTTATCGTGGCGGGAGAGAAGGAATGAGCAGTTCTTC. Translating it yields CASSLSWRERRNEQFF.

The CDR3 DNA sequence: TGTGCCAGCAGCCAAGATCGGGGCAGGGTCGGTTTGTTCTTT. Protein product: CASSQDRGRVGLFF. The chain joins TRBV3-1 to TRBJ1-1; TRBD1 is a possible D gene (5 bases). The CDR3 contains 14 residues. Germline V gene lookup returns CDR1 LGHDT and CDR2 YNNKEL (reference sequence). V was trimmed by 0 bases and J by 14 bases, leaving 19 bases between them.

This clonotype has a handful of counts. The rearrangement links TRBV5-1 to TRBJ2-5, with TRBD2 as a possible D gene (8 bases). The CDR3 loop spans 14 amino acids. V was shortened by 7 bases and J by 5 bases, with 18 bases between the two germline ends. Germline CDR1 and CDR2: SGHRS and YFSETQ. The CDR3 here is CASSGGTVRETQYF. CDR3 sequence (DNA): TGCGCCAGCTCGGGGGGGACAGTGCGGGAGACCCAGTACTTC.

Note on this clonotype: Given a much more abundant clone one base away, this may be a read error. Since the CDR3 does not end with the conserved phenylalanine or tryptophan, this likely comes from a read error. The chain links TRBV6-5 to TRBJ1-3; D is unresolved. This CDR3 is 16 amino acids long. V shed 1 base and J shed 0 bases, with 10 bases lying between them. Looked up from germline, CDR1 is MNHEY and CDR2 is SVGAGI. CDR3 residues: CASSYLALGSGNTIYL. CDR3 nucleotide sequence: TGTGCCAGCAGTTACTTGGCACTTGGCTCTGGAAACACCATATATCTT.

A few counts support this clonotype. V and J are TRBV15 and TRBJ2-7; 8 bases match TRBD2. This CDR3 is built from 15 residues. Germline V lookup: CDR1 LNHNV, CDR2 YYDKDF (reference sequence). After removal of 4 bases from V and 7 bases from J, the junction contained 12 bases not matched to a gene. As DNA, the CDR3 is TGTGCCACCAGCACTGACCCGGGGGGGGGTTTGGAGCAGTACTTC. Protein sequence: CATSTDPGGGLEQYF.

This clonotype was counted many times. The chain employs TRBV2 and TRBJ2-2; D remains unclear. Trimming shortened V by 1 base and J by 2 bases, and 8 bases separated the two germline ends. Looked up from germline, CDR1 is SNHLY and CDR2 is FYNNEI. CDR3 length: 15 amino acids. CDR3 nucleotide sequence: TGTGCCAGCAGTGAAGACAGCCCCAACACCGGGGAGCTGTTTTTT. Translated: CASSEDSPNTGELFF.

This clonotype was detected ten times or more. This chain uses TRBV5-1 with TRBJ2-7, with a weak D call TRBD2 (6 bases). The CDR3 contains 13 residues. V dropped 1 base and J dropped 8 bases, with 13 bases sitting between them. CDR1 SGHRS and CDR2 YFSETQ come from the germline V gene. The CDR3, as DNA: TGCGCCAGCAGCTTGACGGGAGACAGTAAGCAGTACTTC. Its translation is CASSLTGDSKQYF. The full variable domain, in which reference TRBV5-1 and TRBJ2-7 provide the parts outside the CDR3, is KAGVTQTPRYLIKTRGQQVTLSCSPISGHRSVSWYQQTPGQGLQFLFEYFSETQRNKGNFPGRFSGRQFSNSRSEMNVSTLELGDSALYLCASSLTGDSKQYFGPGTRLTVT.

The chain joins TRBV11-2 to TRBJ2-2; TRBD1 matches at 7 bases. The CDR3 has 17 amino acids. Germline V CDR1 and CDR2: SGHAT, FQNNGV. V dropped 6 bases and J dropped 1; count of bases not matched to a gene: 11. The CDR3 nucleotides read TGTGCCAGCAGACATCTTCGGAGACAGGGGAACACCGGGGAGCTGTTTTTT. Its protein product is CASRHLRRQGNTGELFF.

This clonotype occurred many times. The chain has TRBV28 and TRBJ1-5, with 10 positions matching TRBD1. Looked up from germline, CDR1 is MDHEN and CDR2 is SYDVKM. J was trimmed by 0 bases and V by 7 bases; bases with no gene match: 15. This CDR3 contains 19 residues. The CDR3 bases are TGTGCCAGCAATTCTGGTTGGACAGGGGGGCGTTTTAGCAATCAGCCCCAGCATTTT. This gives the protein CASNSGWTGGRFSNQPQHF.

This clonotype has a handful of counts. The genes are TRBV14 and TRBJ1-4; D is unclear. From germline, CDR1 is SGHDN and CDR2 FVKESK. Trimming took off 3 bases at V and 7 bases at J, with 9 bases between the two ends. CDR3 length: 13 residues. The DNA for the CDR3 is TGTGCCAGCAGCCACCGACGTAGTGAAAAACTGTTTTTT. It translates to CASSHRRSEKLFF.

In the case of this clonotype: The junction shows a germline mismatch at one end, possibly a read error. The V call is TRBV5-1, the J call TRBJ2-7; 13 positions match TRBD2. CDR1 and CDR2 from the germline V gene are SGHRS and YFSETQ. The CDR3 has 14 residues. The CDR3: CASRPGTSGEWSHF. For the CDR3, the DNA is TGCGCCAGCAGACCCGGGACTAGCGGGGAGTGGTCTCACTTC.

The chain uses TRBV2 and TRBJ2-3; D call uncertain. V was trimmed by 6 bases and J by 0 bases, leaving 10 bases between them. The germline gives CDR1 SNHLY, CDR2 FYNNEI. This CDR3 is 14 amino acids long. The CDR3 sequence is CASSTAGSTDTQYF. The CDR3 nucleotides read TGTGCCAGCAGCACGGCAGGCAGCACAGATACGCAGTATTTT.

The V gene is TRBV12-3 or TRBV12-4, the J gene TRBJ2-1, with D maybe TRBD2 (6 bases). The CDR3 consists of 18 residues. The V and J ends lost 10 bases and 1 base respectively, with 26 bases between them. The CDR3 sequence: CATGEVRGPGGSYNEQFF. The DNA for the CDR3 is TGTGCCACCGGAGAGGTCCGGGGCCCCGGAGGGTCCTACAATGAGCAGTTCTTC.

At least ten counts were recorded for this clonotype. The rearrangement links TRBV11-2 to TRBJ1-2, with 8 positions matching TRBD1. The germline V gene encodes CDR1 SGHAT and CDR2 FQNNGV. V trimming: 5 bases; J trimming: 8 bases; junction bases outside the gene matches: 10. The CDR3 spans 14 residues. Written as DNA, the CDR3 is TGTGCCAGCAGCCAGCCCGGCAGGGGGCTCGGCTACACCTTC. It encodes CASSQPGRGLGYTF.

The J gene is TRBJ1-1, the V gene TRBV20-1; D may be TRBD1 (5 bases). Germline CDR1 reads DFQATT; CDR2 reads SNEGSKA (reference sequence). The CDR3 consists of 16 residues. Trimming stripped 3 bases from V and 4 bases from J, with 21 bases between. This CDR3 reads CSARRGKDTSGTEAFF. CDR3 sequence (DNA): TGCAGTGCTAGGCGGGGGAAGGACACATCGGGCACTGAAGCTTTCTTT.

This clonotype was observed many times. The chain uses TRBV28 and TRBJ2-5, with D possibly called TRBD1 or TRBD2 (6 bases each). CDR1 and CDR2 (germline): MDHEN, SYDVKM. The CDR3 runs 15 residues. V lost 3 bases to trimming and J lost 1 base, with 12 bases between them. CDR3 residues: CASSFSGALQETQYF. The CDR3 nucleotides read TGTGCCAGCAGTTTCTCGGGGGCCCTCCAAGAGACCCAGTACTTC.

On this clonotype: A clone one base away is much larger, so this may be a read error. V is TRBV28 and J is TRBJ2-7; tentatively, D is TRBD2 (5 bases). The CDR3 has 15 amino acids. Germline V CDR1 and CDR2: MDHEN, SYDVKM. The CDR3 region has the DNA TGTGCCAGCAGTCCAAGCGGAGCTCTTTCCTACGGGCAGTACTTC. Its protein is CASSPSGALSYGQYF.

This chain links TRBV12-3 or TRBV12-4 with TRBJ2-1; 8 nucleotides line up with TRBD2. After removal of 6 bases from V and 6 bases from J, the junction contained 10 bases not matched to a gene. The CDR3 spans 15 residues. The CDR3 sequence is CASSSLAGYGNEQFF. DNA of the CDR3: TGTGCCAGCAGCTCGCTAGCGGGTTATGGCAATGAGCAGTTCTTC.